These 30 T cell receptor beta chains came from one sample sequenced in a study of human T cells and chemical hapten exposure. Time point denoted: patch test 3, about 24 weeks after DPC sensitization. The treatment is: therapeutic diphenylcyclopropenone sensitization with weekly scalp DPC. TCRdb analysed the RACE reads with MiXCR anew, one entry per CDR3 protein. The data show around 70,000 distinct CDR3 sequences, around 10% seen once. This specimen consisted of whole blood, obtained in connection with sensitization to the hapten diphenylcyclopropenone (DPC). Receptors originate from a woman aged 45-59 years with alopecia areata. Some clones in this sample may be carry-over from other donors' samples.

This clonotype was recorded at least ten times. The gene calls are TRBV5-1 and TRBJ2-1; TRBD1 or TRBD2 may be the D gene (5 bases each). Trimming removed 4 bases from V and 4 bases from J, with 12 bases in between. Germline lookup yields CDR1 SGHRS and CDR2 YFSETQ. There are 14 residues in the CDR3. CDR3 nucleotides: TGCGCCAGCAGCCCCCCGGGACGGTACAATGAGCAGTTCTTC. Translated, it gives CASSPPGRYNEQFF.

The chain recombines TRBV28 with TRBJ2-7; D unresolved. Germline assignment: CDR1 MDHEN and CDR2 SYDVKM. Trimming removed 3 bases at V and 3 bases at J, with 3 bases between. The CDR3 is 11 residues long. CDR3 bases: TGTGCCAGCAGTTTCGGCTACGAGCAGTACTTC. Amino acids: CASSFGYEQYF.

As concerns this clonotype: A much larger clone sits a single nucleotide away, making a read error possible. The rearrangement links TRBV28 to TRBJ1-1; D not certain. The CDR3 contains 17 residues. CDR1 MDHEN and CDR2 SYDVKM come from the germline V gene. The CDR3 protein is CASSTDGFTEMNSEAFF. The CDR3 bases are TGTGCCAGCAGCACCGACGGATTTACTGAAATGAACTCTGAAGCTTTCTTT. The whole variable domain, filled in from reference TRBV28 and TRBJ1-1, reads DVKVTQSSRYLVKRTGEKVFLECVQDMDHENMFWYRQDPGLGLRLIYFSYDVKMKEKGDIPEGYSVSREKKERFSLILESASTNQTSMYLCASSTDGFTEMNSEAFFGQGTRLTVV.

CDR3 in amino acids: CASSLGGTDQYEQYF. The CDR3 DNA reads TGCGCCAGCAGCTTGGGGGGGACGGATCAGTACGAGCAGTACTTC. The chain joins TRBV5-1 to TRBJ2-7; D tentatively fits TRBD1 or TRBD2 (5 bases each). Germline CDR1 SGHRS, CDR2 YFSETQ. The CDR3 consists of 15 residues. Trimming took off 0 bases at V and 4 bases at J, with 14 bases between the two ends.

This clonotype was picked up many times. The CDR3: CASRVGSDTQYF. In nucleotides, the CDR3 is TGTGCCAGCAGGGTCGGGTCAGATACGCAGTATTTT. The gene calls are TRBV7-9 and TRBJ2-3; D remains ambiguous. Germline V gene data show CDR1 as SEHNR and CDR2 as FQNEAQ (reference sequence). Trimming pared 6 bases from V and 4 bases from J, leaving 8 bases between. This CDR3 comprises 12 residues.

The sample holds many counts of this clonotype. This rearrangement joins TRBV11-2 to TRBJ2-5; 8 bases map to TRBD1. The junction had 32 bases not matched to a gene; V was cut back by 5 bases and J by 6 bases. Germline V gene data show CDR1 as SGHAT and CDR2 as FQNNGV. The CDR3 length is 22 residues. CDR3 protein: CASSGRPQQGVEVLSGDKTQYF. The CDR3 DNA is TGTGCCAGCAGCGGAAGACCTCAACAGGGGGTAGAAGTGTTAAGTGGCGATAAGACCCAGTACTTC.

This clonotype was counted only a few times. V is TRBV6-2 or TRBV6-3 and J is TRBJ1-1; D gene ambiguous. CDR1 MNHEY and CDR2 SVGEGT come from the germline V gene. Trimming cost V 0 bases and J 3 bases, with 5 bases left between them. CDR3 size: 13 residues. As DNA, the CDR3 is TGTGCCAGCAGTTACTCCCGAGACACTGAAGCTTTCTTT. Protein sequence: CASSYSRDTEAFF.

This clonotype was seen a handful of times. V and J are TRBV6-1 and TRBJ1-2; D gene ambiguous. This CDR3 has 13 amino acids. CDR1 is MNHNS, CDR2 SASEGT, per germline. V lost 7 bases and J 4 bases, leaving 13 bases between the germline ends. The CDR3 spells CASMTGFRYGYTF. CDR3 sequence (DNA): TGTGCCAGCATGACCGGATTCCGCTATGGCTACACCTTC.

This clonotype was detected many times. The V and J genes are TRBV10-2 and TRBJ2-3; no clear D. This CDR3 contains 14 residues. V gave up 10 bases and J gave up 0 bases, with 14 bases separating them. Germline CDR1 WSHSY, CDR2 SAAADI. The CDR3 nucleotides are TGCGCCACCCAACGTGCACAGAGCACAGATACGCAGTATTTT. The encoded protein is CATQRAQSTDTQYF.

Only a few counts were recorded for this clonotype. The V call is TRBV7-2, the J call TRBJ2-1; 7 bases match TRBD1. After removal of 0 bases from V and 7 bases from J, the junction contained 9 bases not matched to a gene. This CDR3 region has 16 residues. CDR1 and CDR2 from the germline V gene are SGHTA and FQGNSA. CDR3 loop: CASSLAGGAFGNEQFF. The CDR3 DNA sequence: TGTGCCAGCAGCTTAGCAGGGGGCGCGTTTGGGAATGAGCAGTTCTTC.

A few counts support this clonotype. The chain couples TRBV4-1 to TRBJ2-3; the match to TRBD1 covers 10 bases. Unmatched junction bases numbered 3, after V lost 1 base and J lost 5 bases. This CDR3 contains 15 residues. Germline V gene lookup returns CDR1 MGHRA and CDR2 YSYEKL. In DNA form, the CDR3 reads TGCGCCAGCAGCCAAGGGGACAGGGGAGGAGATACGCAGTATTTT. Encoded protein: CASSQGDRGGDTQYF.

The V call is TRBV3-1, the J call TRBJ2-1; D possibly corresponds to TRBD2 (5 bases). Between the trimmed V and J ends, which lost 4 bases and 8 bases, there was a span of 18 bases. This CDR3 region has 15 residues. Germline-derived CDR1 and CDR2 are LGHDT and YNNKEL (reference sequence). This CDR3 reads CASSPWELGLDEQFF. In DNA form, the CDR3 reads TGTGCCAGCAGCCCCTGGGAACTAGGTCTGGATGAGCAGTTCTTC.

This clonotype was observed a single time. It may be a read error: a sequence one base away is much more abundant. The CDR3 end shows no conserved phenylalanine or tryptophan, and so a read error is likely. The V and J genes are TRBV4-2 and TRBJ2-7, with TRBD2 identical over 10 bases. CDR1 LGHNA and CDR2 YNFKEQ come from the germline V gene. This CDR3 has 15 amino acids. V trimming: 0 bases; J trimming: 4 bases; junction bases outside the gene matches: 3. In DNA form, the CDR3 reads TGTGCCAGCAGCCAAGACAGCGGGAGGGTATACGAGCAGTACCTC. It yields the protein CASSQDSGRVYEQYL.

This clonotype was found many times. The V and J genes are TRBV5-4 and TRBJ2-5; D gene ambiguous. Trimming removed 3 bases from V and 3 bases from J, with 9 bases in between. The CDR3 extends over 13 amino acids. From germline, CDR1 is SGHNT and CDR2 YYREEE (reference sequence). DNA for the CDR3: TGTGCCAGCAGCTCAACGGCGGAAGAGACCCAGTACTTC. Translated, it gives CASSSTAEETQYF.

This clonotype has only a few counts. The chain recombines TRBV5-1 with TRBJ2-1, with a possible D match to TRBD1 (6 bases). Germline CDR1 SGHRS, CDR2 YFSETQ. Trimming stripped 3 bases from V and 8 bases from J, with 24 bases between. The CDR3 length is 17 residues. CDR3 nucleotides: TGCGCCAGCAGCTCATCTCTACAGGGTGCTTATGTCGATGAGCAGTTCTTC. Residues: CASSSSLQGAYVDEQFF.

This clonotype has at least ten counts. The CDR3 sequence: CASTTGGLTEAFF. The CDR3 DNA reads TGCGCCAGCACTACAGGGGGCCTCACTGAAGCTTTCTTT. The chain joins TRBV10-2 to TRBJ1-1, with TRBD1 matching 9 bases. The CDR3 length is 13 residues. Germline lookup yields CDR1 WSHSY and CDR2 SAAADI. V dropped 7 bases and J dropped 4; count of bases not matched to a gene: 4.

There are many counts of this clonotype. V usage is TRBV28 and J usage is TRBJ1-2; no reliable D call. The CDR3 sequence is 16 residues long. The germline gives CDR1 MDHEN, CDR2 SYDVKM. Trimming left V 4 bases short and J 5 bases short, with 20 bases between. The CDR3 protein is CASSSPLQEAIYGYTF. CDR3 DNA: TGTGCCAGCAGTTCCCCCCTTCAGGAGGCGATTTATGGCTACACCTTC.

This clonotype was recorded at least ten times. The rearrangement uses TRBV29-1 and TRBJ1-5; D remains unclear. Trimming removed 7 bases at V and 1 base at J, with 14 bases between. Germline assignment: CDR1 SQVTM and CDR2 ANQGSEA. CDR3 size: 14 residues. The CDR3 reads CSATLGVSNQPQHF. CDR3 nucleotides: TGCAGCGCTACCCTCGGGGTGAGCAATCAGCCCCAGCATTTT.

The chain links TRBV3-1 to TRBJ2-3; 11 bases are shared with TRBD2. Unmatched junction bases numbered 3, after V lost 4 bases and J lost 3 bases. This CDR3 has 15 residues. CDR1 and CDR2 from the germline V gene are LGHDT and YNNKEL (reference sequence). CDR3 region: CASSPRTSGTDTQYF. In DNA form, the CDR3 reads TGTGCCAGCAGCCCCCGGACTAGCGGGACAGATACGCAGTATTTT.

V and J are TRBV13 and TRBJ2-1; possibly TRBD2 for D (5 bases). Germline V CDR1 and CDR2: PRHDT, FYEKMQ (reference sequence). The CDR3 covers 14 residues. The V end was cut by 0 bases, the J end by 3 bases, with 6 bases between. The CDR3 region is CASSLGRDYNEQFF. DNA of the CDR3: TGTGCCAGCAGCTTAGGCCGGGACTACAATGAGCAGTTCTTC.

This clonotype has just a few counts. The chain combines TRBV3-1 with TRBJ2-7, with 8 nucleotides matching TRBD2. After removal of 4 bases from V and 7 bases from J, the junction contained 3 bases not matched to a gene. The CDR3 totals 12 residues. The germline V gene encodes CDR1 LGHDT and CDR2 YNNKEL (reference sequence). The CDR3 DNA sequence: TGTGCCAGCAGCCGCCCGGGGGGGGAGCAGTACTTC. Its translation is CASSRPGGEQYF.

This clonotype was seen ten or more times. The chain is built from TRBV5-5 and TRBJ1-6, with D uncertain. Germline values: CDR1 SGHKS, CDR2 YYEKEE (reference sequence). The CDR3 runs 12 residues. The V and J ends lost 4 bases and 8 bases respectively, with 7 bases between them. The CDR3 spells CASSPPDSPLHF. The CDR3 region has the DNA TGTGCCAGCAGCCCCCCGGATTCACCCCTCCACTTT.

The chain couples TRBV5-8 to TRBJ2-7; D not certain. Germline V gene data show CDR1 as SGHTS and CDR2 as YDEGEE. The CDR3 is 17 amino acids. Trimming cost V 0 bases and J 3 bases, with 19 bases left between them. The CDR3 DNA sequence: TGTGCCAGCAGCTTGGGTAACGGTTTCGTGCGAAGCTACGAGCAGTACTTC. Translated, it gives CASSLGNGFVRSYEQYF.

This clonotype has a count of ten or more. V gene TRBV28 combines with J gene TRBJ2-7; possibly TRBD2 for D (6 bases). This CDR3 is built from 16 residues. V was shortened by 5 bases and J by 0 bases, with 17 bases between the two germline ends. CDR1 and CDR2 from the germline V gene are MDHEN and SYDVKM. In nucleotides, the CDR3 is TGTGCCAGCAGTCCCCGCTGGAGGGTAAACTCCTACGAGCAGTACTTC. It yields the protein CASSPRWRVNSYEQYF.

CDR3 sequence reads: CSVEPDGSSYEQYF. In nucleotides, the CDR3 is TGCAGCGTTGAACCGGATGGGAGCTCCTACGAGCAGTACTTC. This chain joins TRBV29-1 and TRBJ2-7; D might be TRBD2 (5 bases). Per the germline V gene, CDR1 is SQVTM and CDR2 is ANQGSEA. V shed 2 bases and J shed 0 bases, with 11 bases lying between them. The CDR3 extends over 14 amino acids.

This clonotype was seen many times. The J gene is TRBJ1-6, the V gene TRBV29-1; D call uncertain. V lost 7 bases and J lost 8, with 15 bases in between. The CDR3 has 13 amino acids. Germline V lookup: CDR1 SQVTM, CDR2 ANQGSEA. The CDR3 spells CSAQEGFDSPLHF. The CDR3 DNA follows: TGCAGCGCGCAAGAAGGTTTTGATTCACCCCTCCACTTT.

V usage is TRBV7-2 and J usage is TRBJ2-3, with no clear D. V was cut by 3 bases and J by 0 bases, with 7 bases left in between. There are 14 residues in the CDR3. CDR1 SGHTA and CDR2 FQGNSA come from the germline V gene. The CDR3 DNA sequence: TGTGCCAGCAGCTTTGGTAGGAGCACAGATACGCAGTATTTT. Amino acid sequence: CASSFGRSTDTQYF.

This clonotype has a count of ten or more. J is TRBJ2-3 and V is TRBV4-2; TRBD2 agrees at 13 bases. Germline loops: CDR1 LGHNA, CDR2 YNFKEQ. Trimming removed 6 bases from V and 3 bases from J; junction bases left unmatched: 15. The CDR3 loop spans 19 amino acids. This CDR3 reads CASSKTSGRAILRTDTQYF. The DNA of the CDR3 is TGTGCCAGCAGTAAAACTAGCGGGAGGGCCATATTACGTACAGATACGCAGTATTTT.

This clonotype has just a few counts. This rearrangement joins TRBV7-9 to TRBJ1-6; possibly TRBD1 for D (5 bases). Looked up from germline, CDR1 is SEHNR and CDR2 is FQNEAQ (reference sequence). The V gene lost 5 bases and the J gene lost 6 bases, with 14 bases spanning the gap. The CDR3 covers 15 residues. CDR3 sequence (DNA): TGTGCCAGCAGCGTCACCGGGGGTAGTAATTCACCCCTCCACTTT. Its protein is CASSVTGGSNSPLHF.

This clonotype appeared many times. CDR3 in DNA: TGTGCCAGCAGCCTAGTCCACACTGAAGCTTTCTTT. Its protein product is CASSLVHTEAFF. The chain is built from TRBV3-1 and TRBJ1-1, with D hard to call. Germline V gives CDR1 LGHDT, CDR2 YNNKEL (reference sequence). The CDR3 contains 12 residues. V was trimmed by 4 bases and J by 3 bases, leaving 6 bases between them.